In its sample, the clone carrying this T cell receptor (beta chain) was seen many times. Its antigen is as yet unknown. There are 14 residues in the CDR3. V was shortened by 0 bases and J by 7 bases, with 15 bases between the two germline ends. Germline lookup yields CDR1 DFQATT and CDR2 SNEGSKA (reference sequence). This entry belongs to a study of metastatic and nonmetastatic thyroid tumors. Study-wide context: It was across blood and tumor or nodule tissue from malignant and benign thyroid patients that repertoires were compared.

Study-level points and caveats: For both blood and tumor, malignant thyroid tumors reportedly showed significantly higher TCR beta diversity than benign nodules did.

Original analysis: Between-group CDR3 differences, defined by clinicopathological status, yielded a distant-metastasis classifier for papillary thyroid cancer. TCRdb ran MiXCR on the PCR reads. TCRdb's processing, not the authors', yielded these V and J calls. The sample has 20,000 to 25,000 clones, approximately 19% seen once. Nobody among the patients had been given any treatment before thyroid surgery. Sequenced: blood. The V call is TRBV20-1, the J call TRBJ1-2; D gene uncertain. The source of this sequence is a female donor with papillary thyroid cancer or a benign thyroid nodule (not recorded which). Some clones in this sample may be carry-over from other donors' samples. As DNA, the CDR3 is TGCAGTGCTAGAGAGGAGTACAACTCATTTGGCTACACCTTC. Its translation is CSAREEYNSFGYTF.